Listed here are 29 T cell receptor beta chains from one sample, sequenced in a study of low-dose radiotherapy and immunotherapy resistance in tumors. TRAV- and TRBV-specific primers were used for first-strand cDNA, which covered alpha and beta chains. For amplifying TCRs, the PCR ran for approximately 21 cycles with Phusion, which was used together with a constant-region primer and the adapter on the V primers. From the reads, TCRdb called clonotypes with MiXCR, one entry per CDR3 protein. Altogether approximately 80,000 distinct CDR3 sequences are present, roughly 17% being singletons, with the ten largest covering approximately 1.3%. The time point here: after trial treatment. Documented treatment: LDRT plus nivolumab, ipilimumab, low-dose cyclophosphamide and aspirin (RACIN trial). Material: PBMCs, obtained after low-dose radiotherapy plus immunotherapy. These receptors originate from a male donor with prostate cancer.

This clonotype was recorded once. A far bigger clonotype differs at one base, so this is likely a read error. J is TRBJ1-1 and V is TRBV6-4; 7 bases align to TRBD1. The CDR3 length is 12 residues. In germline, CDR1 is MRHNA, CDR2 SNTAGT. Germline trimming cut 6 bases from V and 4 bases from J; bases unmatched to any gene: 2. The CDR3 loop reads CASRAGGTEAFF. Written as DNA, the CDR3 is TGTGCCAGCAGGGCAGGGGGCACTGAAGCTTTCTTT.

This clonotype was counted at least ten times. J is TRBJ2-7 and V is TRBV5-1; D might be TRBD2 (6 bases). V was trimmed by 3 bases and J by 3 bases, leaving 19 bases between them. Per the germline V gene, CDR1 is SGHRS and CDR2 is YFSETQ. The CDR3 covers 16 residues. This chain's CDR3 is CASSSLGGVGDYEQYF. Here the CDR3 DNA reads TGCGCCAGCAGCTCCCTCGGGGGAGTAGGGGACTACGAGCAGTACTTC. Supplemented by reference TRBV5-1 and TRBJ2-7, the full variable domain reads KAGVTQTPRYLIKTRGQQVTLSCSPISGHRSVSWYQQTPGQGLQFLFEYFSETQRNKGNFPGRFSGRQFSNSRSEMNVSTLELGDSALYLCASSSLGGVGDYEQYFGPGTRLTVT.

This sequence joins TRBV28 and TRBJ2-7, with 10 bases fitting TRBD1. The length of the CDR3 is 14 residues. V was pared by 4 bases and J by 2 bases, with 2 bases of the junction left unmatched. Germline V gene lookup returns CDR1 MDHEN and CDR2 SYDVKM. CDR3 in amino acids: CASSSGQGPYEQYF. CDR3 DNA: TGTGCCAGCAGTTCGGGACAGGGGCCCTACGAGCAGTACTTC.

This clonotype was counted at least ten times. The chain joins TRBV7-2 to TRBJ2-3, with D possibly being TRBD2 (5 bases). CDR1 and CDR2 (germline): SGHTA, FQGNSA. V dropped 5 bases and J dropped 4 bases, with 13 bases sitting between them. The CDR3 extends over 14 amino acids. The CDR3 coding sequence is TGTGCCAGCAGCCTATGGGAGCGTGCAGATACGCAGTATTTT. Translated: CASSLWERADTQYF. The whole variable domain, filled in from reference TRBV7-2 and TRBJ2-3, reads GAGVSQSPSNKVTEKGKDVELRCDPISGHTALYWYRQSLGQGLEFLIYFQGNSAPDKSGLPSDRFSAERTGGSVSTLTIQRTQQEDSAVYLCASSLWERADTQYFGPGTRLTVL.

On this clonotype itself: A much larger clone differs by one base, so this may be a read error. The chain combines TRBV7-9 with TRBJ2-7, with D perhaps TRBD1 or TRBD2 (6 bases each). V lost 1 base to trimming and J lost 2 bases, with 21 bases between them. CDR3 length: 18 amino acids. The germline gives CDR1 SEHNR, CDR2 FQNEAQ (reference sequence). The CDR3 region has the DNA TGTGCCAGCAGCTTAGTTATCGCCGGGGGCCCCGTAACCTACGAGCAGTACTTC. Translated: CASSLVIAGGPVTYEQYF.

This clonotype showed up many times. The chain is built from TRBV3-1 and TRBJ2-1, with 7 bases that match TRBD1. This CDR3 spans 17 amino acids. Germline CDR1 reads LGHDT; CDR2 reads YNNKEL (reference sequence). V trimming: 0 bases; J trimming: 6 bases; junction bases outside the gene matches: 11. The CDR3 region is CASSQDRGPAGINEQFF. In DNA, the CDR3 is TGTGCCAGCAGCCAAGATAGGGGGCCGGCCGGTATCAATGAGCAGTTCTTC.

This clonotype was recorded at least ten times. Here the CDR3 reads CAAKARANTDTQYF. Written as DNA, the CDR3 is TGTGCCGCCAAAGCGAGGGCCAATACAGATACGCAGTATTTT. This chain joins TRBV6-5 and TRBJ2-3; D might be TRBD2 (5 bases). The germline V and J ends were trimmed by 11 bases and 3 bases, with 18 bases remaining between them. Looked up from germline, CDR1 is MNHEY and CDR2 is SVGAGI. CDR3 length: 14 residues.

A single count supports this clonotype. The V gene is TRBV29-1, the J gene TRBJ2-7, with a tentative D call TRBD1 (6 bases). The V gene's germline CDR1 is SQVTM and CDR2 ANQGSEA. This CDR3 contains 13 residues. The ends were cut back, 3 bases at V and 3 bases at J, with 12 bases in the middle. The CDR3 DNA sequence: TGCAGCGTTGAGCGGACAGCCCACTACGAGCAGTACTTC. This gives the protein CSVERTAHYEQYF.

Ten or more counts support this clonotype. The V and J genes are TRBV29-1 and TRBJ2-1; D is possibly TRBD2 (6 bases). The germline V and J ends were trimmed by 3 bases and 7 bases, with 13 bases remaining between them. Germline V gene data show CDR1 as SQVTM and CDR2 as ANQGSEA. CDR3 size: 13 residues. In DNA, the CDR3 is TGCAGCGTTGATCCACCCCGGGGGAATGAGCAGTTCTTC. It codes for CSVDPPRGNEQFF.

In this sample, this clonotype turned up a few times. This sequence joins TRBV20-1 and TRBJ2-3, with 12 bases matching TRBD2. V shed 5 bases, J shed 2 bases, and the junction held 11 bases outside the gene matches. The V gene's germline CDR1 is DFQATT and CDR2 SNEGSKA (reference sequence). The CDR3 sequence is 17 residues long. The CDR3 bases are TGCAGTGCTCGGCGACAGGGGACTAGCGGGTCCACAGATACGCAGTATTTT. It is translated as CSARRQGTSGSTDTQYF.

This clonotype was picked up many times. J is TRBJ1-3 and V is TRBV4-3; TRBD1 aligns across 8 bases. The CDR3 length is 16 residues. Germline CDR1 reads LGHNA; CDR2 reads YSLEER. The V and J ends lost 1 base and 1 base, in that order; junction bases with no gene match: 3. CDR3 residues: CASSQGDRGSGNTIYF. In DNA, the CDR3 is TGCGCCAGCAGCCAAGGCGACAGGGGATCTGGAAACACCATATATTTT.

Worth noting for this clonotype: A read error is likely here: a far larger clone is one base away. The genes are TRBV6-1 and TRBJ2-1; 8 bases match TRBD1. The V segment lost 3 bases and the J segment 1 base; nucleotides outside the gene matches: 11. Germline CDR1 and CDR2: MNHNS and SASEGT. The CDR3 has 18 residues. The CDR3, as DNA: TGTGCCAGCAGTGACCCCACAGGGGGACGGGGTTCCTACAATGAGCAGTTCTTC. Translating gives CASSDPTGGRGSYNEQFF.

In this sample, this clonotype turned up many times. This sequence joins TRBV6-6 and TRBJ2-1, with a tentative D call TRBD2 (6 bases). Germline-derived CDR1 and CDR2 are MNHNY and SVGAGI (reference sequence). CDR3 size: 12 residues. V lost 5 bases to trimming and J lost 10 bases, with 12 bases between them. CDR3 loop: CASSRGTSEQFF. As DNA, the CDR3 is TGTGCCAGCAGTCGAGGAACTAGCGAGCAGTTCTTC.

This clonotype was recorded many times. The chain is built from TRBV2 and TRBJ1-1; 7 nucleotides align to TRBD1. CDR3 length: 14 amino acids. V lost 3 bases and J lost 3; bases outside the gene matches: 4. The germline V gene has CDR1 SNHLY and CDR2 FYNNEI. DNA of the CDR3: TGTGCCAGCAGTGAGGCAGGGGGTTACACTGAAGCTTTCTTT. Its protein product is CASSEAGGYTEAFF.

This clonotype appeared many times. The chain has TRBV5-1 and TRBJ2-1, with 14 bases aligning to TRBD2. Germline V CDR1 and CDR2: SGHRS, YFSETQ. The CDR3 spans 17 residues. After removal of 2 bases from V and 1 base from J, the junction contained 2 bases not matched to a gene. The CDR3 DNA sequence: TGCGCCAGCAGCTTCGGGACTAGCGGGAGATCCTACAATGAGCAGTTCTTC. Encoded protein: CASSFGTSGRSYNEQFF. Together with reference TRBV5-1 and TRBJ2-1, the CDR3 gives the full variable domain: KAGVTQTPRYLIKTRGQQVTLSCSPISGHRSVSWYQQTPGQGLQFLFEYFSETQRNKGNFPGRFSGRQFSNSRSEMNVSTLELGDSALYLCASSFGTSGRSYNEQFFGPGTRLTVL.

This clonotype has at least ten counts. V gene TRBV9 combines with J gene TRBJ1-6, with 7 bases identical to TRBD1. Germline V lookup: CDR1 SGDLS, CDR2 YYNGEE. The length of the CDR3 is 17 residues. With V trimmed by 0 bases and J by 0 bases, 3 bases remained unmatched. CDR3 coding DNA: TGTGCCAGCAGCGTAGAACCAGGGGGCTCCTATAATTCACCCCTCCACTTT. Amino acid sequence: CASSVEPGGSYNSPLHF.

Here the CDR3 reads CASSANGQGLSGANVLTF. The CDR3 nucleotides are TGTGCCAGCAGTGCCAATGGACAGGGACTTTCTGGGGCCAACGTCCTGACTTTC. The V call is TRBV6-1, the J call TRBJ2-6; 8 bases agree with TRBD1. CDR3 length equals 18 residues. V lost 4 bases and J lost 1; bases outside the gene matches: 9. From germline, CDR1 is MNHNS and CDR2 SASEGT.

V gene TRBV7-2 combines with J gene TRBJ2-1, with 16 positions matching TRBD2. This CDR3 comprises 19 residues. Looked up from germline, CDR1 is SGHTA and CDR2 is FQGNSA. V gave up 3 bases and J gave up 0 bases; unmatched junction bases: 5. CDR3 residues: CASSFGTSGRGSSYNEQFF. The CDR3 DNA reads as TGTGCCAGCAGCTTCGGGACTAGCGGGAGGGGAAGCTCCTACAATGAGCAGTTCTTC.

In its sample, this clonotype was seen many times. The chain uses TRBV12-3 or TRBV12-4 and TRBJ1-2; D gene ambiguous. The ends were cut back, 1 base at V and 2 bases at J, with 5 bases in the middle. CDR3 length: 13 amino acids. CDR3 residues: CASSLVQNYGYTF. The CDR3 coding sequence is TGTGCCAGCAGTTTAGTCCAGAACTATGGCTACACCTTC.

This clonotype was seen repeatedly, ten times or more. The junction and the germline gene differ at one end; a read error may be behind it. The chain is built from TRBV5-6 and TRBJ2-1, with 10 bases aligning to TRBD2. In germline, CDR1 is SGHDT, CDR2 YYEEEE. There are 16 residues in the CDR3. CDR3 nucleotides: TGTGCCAGCAGCTTACCGGGACTAGCGTCCTCCAATGAGCAGTTCTTC. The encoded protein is CASSLPGLASSNEQFF.

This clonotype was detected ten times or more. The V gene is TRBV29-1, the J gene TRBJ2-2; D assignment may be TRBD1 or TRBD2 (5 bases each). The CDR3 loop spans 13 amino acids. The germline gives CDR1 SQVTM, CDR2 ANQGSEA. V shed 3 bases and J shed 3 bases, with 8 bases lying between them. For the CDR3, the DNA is TGCAGCGTTGACAGGGACGACACCGGGGAGCTGTTTTTT. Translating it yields CSVDRDDTGELFF.

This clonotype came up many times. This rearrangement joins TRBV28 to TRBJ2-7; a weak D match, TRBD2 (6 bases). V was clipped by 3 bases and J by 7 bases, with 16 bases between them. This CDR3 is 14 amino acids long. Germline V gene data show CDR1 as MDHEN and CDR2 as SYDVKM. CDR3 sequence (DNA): TGTGCCAGCAGTTTCGGGACTCCACCGTTTGAGCAGTACTTC. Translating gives CASSFGTPPFEQYF.

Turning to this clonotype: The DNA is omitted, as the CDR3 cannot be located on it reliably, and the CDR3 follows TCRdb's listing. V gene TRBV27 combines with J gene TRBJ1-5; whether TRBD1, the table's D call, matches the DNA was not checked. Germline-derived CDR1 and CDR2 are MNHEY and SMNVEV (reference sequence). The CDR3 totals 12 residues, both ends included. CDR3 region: CATINRESPSIF.

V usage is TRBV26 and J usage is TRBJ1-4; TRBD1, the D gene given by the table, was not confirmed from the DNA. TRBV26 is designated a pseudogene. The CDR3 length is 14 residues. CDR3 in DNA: TGTGCCAGCAGCCGGACAGGGGGAGAGGAAAAACTGTTTTTT. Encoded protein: CASSRTGGEEKLFF.

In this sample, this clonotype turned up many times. This chain's CDR3 is CASSQDYSNQPQHF. The CDR3, as DNA: TGTGCCAGCAGCCAAGATTATAGCAATCAGCCCCAGCATTTT. The V and J genes are TRBV4-2 and TRBJ1-5; D not resolved. The germline V gene encodes CDR1 LGHNA and CDR2 YNFKEQ. The CDR3 spans 14 residues. Trimming shortened V by 0 bases and J by 0 bases, and 3 bases separated the two germline ends.

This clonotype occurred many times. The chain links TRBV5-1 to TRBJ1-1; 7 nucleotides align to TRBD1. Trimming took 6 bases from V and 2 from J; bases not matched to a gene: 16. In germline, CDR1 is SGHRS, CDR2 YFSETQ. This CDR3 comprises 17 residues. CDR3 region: CASTQGARGGANTEAFF. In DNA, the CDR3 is TGCGCCAGCACCCAGGGCGCCAGGGGGGGAGCTAACACTGAAGCTTTCTTT.

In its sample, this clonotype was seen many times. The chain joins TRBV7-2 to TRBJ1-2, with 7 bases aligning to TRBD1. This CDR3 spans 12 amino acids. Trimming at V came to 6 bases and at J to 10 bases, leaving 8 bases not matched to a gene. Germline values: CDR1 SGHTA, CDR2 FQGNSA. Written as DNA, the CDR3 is TGTGCCAGCAGGCTTAACAGGGGCGACTACACCTTC. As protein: CASRLNRGDYTF. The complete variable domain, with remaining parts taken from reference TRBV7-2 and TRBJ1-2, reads GAGVSQSPSNKVTEKGKDVELRCDPISGHTALYWYRQSLGQGLEFLIYFQGNSAPDKSGLPSDRFSAERTGGSVSTLTIQRTQQEDSAVYLCASRLNRGDYTFGSGTRLTVV.

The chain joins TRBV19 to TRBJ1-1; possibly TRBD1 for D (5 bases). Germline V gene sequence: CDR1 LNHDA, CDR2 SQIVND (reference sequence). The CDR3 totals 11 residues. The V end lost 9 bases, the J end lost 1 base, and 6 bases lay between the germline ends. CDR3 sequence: CASGQNTEAFF. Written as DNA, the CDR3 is TGTGCCAGCGGACAGAACACTGAAGCTTTCTTT.

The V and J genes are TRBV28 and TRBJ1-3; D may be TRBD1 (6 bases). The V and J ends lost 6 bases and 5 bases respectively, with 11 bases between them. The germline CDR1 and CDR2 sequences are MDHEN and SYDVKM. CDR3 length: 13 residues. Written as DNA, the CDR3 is TGTGCCAGCAGCCAACAGGGTAGAAACACCATATATTTT. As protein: CASSQQGRNTIYF.